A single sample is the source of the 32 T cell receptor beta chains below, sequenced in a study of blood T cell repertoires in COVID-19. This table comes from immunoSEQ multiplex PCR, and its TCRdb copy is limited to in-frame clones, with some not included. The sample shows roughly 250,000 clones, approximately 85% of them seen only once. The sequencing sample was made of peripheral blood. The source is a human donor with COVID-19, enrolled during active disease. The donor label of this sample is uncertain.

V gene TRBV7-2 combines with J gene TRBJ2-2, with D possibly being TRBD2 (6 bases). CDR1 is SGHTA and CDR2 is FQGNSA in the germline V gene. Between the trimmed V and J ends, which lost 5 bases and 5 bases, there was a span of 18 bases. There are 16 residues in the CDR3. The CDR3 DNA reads TGTGCCAGCAGCCTCATAGGTGGAGGGAGGACCGGGGAGCTGTTTTTT. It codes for CASSLIGGGRTGELFF.

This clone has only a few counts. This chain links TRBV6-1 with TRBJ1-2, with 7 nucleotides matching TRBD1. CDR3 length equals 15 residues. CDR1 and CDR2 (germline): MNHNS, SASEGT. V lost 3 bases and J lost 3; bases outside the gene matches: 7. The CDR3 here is CASSDRRGRDYGYTF. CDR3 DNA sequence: TGTGCCAGCAGTGACAGGAGGGGGCGGGACTATGGCTACACCTTC.

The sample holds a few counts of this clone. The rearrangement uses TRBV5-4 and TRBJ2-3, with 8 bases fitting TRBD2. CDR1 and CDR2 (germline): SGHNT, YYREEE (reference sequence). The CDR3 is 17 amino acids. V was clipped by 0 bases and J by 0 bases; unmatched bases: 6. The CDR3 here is CASSLGDSGASTDTQYF. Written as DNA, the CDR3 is TGTGCCAGCAGCTTGGGGGATAGCGGGGCCAGCACAGATACGCAGTATTTT.

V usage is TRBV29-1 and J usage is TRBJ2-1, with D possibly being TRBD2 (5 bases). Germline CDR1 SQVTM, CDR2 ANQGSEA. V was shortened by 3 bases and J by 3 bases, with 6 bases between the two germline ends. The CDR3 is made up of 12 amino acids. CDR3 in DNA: TGCAGCGTTGAGGGGAGCTACAATGAGCAGTTCTTC. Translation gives CSVEGSYNEQFF.

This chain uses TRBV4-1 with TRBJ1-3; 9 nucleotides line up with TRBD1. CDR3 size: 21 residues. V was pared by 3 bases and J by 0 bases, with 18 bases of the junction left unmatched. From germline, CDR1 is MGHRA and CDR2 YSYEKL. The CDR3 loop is CASSHSLPGQGKGYSGNTIYF. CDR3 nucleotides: TGCGCCAGCAGCCATTCTCTTCCGGGACAGGGAAAGGGCTACTCTGGAAACACCATATATTTT.

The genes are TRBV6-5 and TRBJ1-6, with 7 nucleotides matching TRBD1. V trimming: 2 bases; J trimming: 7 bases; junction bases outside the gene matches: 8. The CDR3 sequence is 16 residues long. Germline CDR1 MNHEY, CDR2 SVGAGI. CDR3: CASSYDGTALNSPLHF. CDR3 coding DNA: TGTGCCAGCAGTTACGACGGGACAGCCCTCAATTCACCCCTCCACTTT.

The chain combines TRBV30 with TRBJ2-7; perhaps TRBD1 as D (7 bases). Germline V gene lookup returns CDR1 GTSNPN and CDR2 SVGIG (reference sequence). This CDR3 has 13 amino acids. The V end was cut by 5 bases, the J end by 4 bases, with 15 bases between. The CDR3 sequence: CAWGGTASYEQYF. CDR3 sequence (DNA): TGTGCCTGGGGAGGGACAGCTTCGTACGAGCAGTACTTC.

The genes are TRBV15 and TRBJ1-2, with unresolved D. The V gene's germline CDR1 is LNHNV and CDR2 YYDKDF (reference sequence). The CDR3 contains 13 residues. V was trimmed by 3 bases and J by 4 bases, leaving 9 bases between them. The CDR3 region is CATSRTVFYGYTF. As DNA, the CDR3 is TGTGCCACCAGCAGGACTGTTTTCTATGGCTACACCTTC.

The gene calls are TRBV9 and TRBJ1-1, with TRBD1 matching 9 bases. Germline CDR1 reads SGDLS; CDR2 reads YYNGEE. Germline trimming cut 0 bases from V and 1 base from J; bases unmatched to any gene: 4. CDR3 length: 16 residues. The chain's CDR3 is CASSVVPTGGNTEAFF. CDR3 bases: TGTGCCAGCAGCGTAGTCCCGACAGGGGGGAACACTGAAGCTTTCTTT.

The CDR3 sequence is CASNSGQGVYSNQPQHF. DNA for the CDR3: TGTGCCAGTAACTCGGGACAGGGGGTCTATAGCAATCAGCCCCAGCATTTT. The chain links TRBV19 to TRBJ1-5, with 11 bases identical to TRBD1. The CDR3 extends over 17 amino acids. The V gene end was trimmed by 7 bases and the J gene end by 0 bases; junction bases not matched to a gene: 8. Germline-derived CDR1 and CDR2 are LNHDA and SQIVND (reference sequence).

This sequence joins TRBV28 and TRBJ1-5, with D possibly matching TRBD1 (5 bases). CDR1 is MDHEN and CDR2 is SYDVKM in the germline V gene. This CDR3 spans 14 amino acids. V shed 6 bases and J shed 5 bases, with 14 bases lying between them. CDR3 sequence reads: CASSSTVSYQPQHF. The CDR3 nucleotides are TGTGCCAGCAGCTCGACAGTGAGCTATCAGCCCCAGCATTTT.

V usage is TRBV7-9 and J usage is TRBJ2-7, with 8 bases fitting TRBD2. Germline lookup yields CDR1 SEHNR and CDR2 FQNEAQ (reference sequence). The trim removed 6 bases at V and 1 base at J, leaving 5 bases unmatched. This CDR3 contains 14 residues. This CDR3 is CASRPGGRSYEQYF. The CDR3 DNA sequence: TGTGCCAGCAGACCGGGCGGGAGGTCCTACGAGCAGTACTTC.

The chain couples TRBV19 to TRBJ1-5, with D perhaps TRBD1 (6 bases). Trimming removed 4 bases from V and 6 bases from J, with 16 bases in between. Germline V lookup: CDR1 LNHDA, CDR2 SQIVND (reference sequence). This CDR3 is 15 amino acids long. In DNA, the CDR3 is TGTGCCAGTAGTACCGGGACAATCCGTAGTCAGCCCCAGCATTTT. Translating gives CASSTGTIRSQPQHF.

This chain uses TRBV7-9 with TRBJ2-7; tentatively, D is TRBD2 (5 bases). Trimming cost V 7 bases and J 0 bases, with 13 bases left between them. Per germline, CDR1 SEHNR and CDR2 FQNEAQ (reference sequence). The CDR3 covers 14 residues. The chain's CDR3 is CASTPMGSSYEQYF. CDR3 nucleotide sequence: TGTGCCAGCACCCCAATGGGGAGCTCCTACGAGCAGTACTTC.

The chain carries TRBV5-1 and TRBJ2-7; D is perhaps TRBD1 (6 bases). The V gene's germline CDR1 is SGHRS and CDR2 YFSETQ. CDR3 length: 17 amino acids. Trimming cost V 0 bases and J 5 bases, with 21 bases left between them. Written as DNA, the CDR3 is TGCGCCAGCAGCTTGGGAGGCGGATACCCTTCAGGGGACGAGCAGTACTTC. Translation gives CASSLGGGYPSGDEQYF.

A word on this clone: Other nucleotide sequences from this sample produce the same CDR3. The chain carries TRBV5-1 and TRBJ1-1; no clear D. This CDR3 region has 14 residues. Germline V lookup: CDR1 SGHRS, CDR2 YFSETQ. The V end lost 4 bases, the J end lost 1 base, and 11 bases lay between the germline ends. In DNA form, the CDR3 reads TGCGCCAGCAGCCTGAACGGCGGGAACACTGAAGCTTTCTTT. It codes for CASSLNGGNTEAFF.

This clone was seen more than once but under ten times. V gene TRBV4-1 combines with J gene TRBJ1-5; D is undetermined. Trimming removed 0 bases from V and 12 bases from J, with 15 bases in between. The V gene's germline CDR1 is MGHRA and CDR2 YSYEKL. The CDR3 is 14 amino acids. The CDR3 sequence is CASSQDGAAVNQHF. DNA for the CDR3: TGCGCCAGCAGCCAAGATGGCGCGGCAGTGAACCAGCATTTT.

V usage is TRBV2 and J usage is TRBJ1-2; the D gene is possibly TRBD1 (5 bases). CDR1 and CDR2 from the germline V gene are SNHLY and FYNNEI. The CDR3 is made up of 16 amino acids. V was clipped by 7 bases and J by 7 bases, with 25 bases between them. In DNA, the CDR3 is TGTGCCAGCACCCCGGCAGGGCCTGTCAACGGGCCTGGCTACACCTTC. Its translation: CASTPAGPVNGPGYTF.

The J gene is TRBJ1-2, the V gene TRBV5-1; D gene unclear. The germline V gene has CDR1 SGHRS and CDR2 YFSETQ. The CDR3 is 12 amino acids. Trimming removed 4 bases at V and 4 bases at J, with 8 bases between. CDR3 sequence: CASSADFYGYTF. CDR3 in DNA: TGCGCCAGCAGCGCGGACTTCTATGGCTACACCTTC.

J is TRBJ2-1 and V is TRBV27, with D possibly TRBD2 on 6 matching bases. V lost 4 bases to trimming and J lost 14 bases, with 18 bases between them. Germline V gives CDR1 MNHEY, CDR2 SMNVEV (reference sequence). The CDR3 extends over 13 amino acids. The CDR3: CASSSSGTGREFF. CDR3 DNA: TGTGCCAGCAGTTCCTCCGGGACTGGCCGGGAGTTCTTC.

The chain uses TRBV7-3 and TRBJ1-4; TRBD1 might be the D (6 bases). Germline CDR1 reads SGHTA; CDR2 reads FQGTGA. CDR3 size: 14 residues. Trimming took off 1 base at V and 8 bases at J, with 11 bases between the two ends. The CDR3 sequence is CASSLIPTGEKLFF. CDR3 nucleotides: TGTGCCAGCAGCTTAATCCCCACAGGGGAAAAACTGTTTTTT.

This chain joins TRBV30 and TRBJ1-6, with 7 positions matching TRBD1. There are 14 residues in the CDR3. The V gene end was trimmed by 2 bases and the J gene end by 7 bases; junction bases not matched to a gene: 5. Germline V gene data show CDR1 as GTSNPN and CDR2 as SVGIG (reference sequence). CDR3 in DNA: TGTGCCTGGAGTCTAGGGACAGAGAATTCACCCCTCCACTTT. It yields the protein CAWSLGTENSPLHF.

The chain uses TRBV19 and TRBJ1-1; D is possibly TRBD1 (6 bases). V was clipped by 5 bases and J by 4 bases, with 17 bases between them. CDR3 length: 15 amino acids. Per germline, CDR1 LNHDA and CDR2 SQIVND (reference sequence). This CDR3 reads CASSYIRGASTEAFF. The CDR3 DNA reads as TGTGCCAGTAGTTATATCAGGGGAGCCTCCACTGAAGCTTTCTTT. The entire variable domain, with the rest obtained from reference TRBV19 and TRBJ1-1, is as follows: DGGITQSPKYLFRKEGQNVTLSCEQNLNHDAMYWYRQDPGQGLRLIYYSQIVNDFQKGDIAEGYSVSREKKESFPLTVTSAQKNPTAFYLCASSYIRGASTEAFFGQGTRLTVV.

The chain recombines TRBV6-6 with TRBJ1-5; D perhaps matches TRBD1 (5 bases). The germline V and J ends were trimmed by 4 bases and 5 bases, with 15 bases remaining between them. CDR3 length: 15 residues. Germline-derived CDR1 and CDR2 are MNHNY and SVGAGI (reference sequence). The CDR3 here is CASSFAGSGDQPQHF. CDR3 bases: TGTGCCAGCAGTTTTGCAGGGAGCGGGGATCAGCCCCAGCATTTT.

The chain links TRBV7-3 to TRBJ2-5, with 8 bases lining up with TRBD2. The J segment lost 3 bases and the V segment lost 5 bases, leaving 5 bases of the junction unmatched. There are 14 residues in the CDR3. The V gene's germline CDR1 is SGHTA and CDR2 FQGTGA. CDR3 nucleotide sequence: TGTGCCAGCAGCCTAGCGGGTTGGGAAGAGACCCAGTACTTC. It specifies CASSLAGWEETQYF.

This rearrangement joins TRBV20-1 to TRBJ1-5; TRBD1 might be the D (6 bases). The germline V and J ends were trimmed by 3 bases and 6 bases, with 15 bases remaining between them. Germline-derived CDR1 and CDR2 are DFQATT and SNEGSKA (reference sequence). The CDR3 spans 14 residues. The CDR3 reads CSASSRQVGQPQHF. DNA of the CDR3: TGCAGTGCTAGTAGTAGACAGGTCGGTCAGCCCCAGCATTTT.

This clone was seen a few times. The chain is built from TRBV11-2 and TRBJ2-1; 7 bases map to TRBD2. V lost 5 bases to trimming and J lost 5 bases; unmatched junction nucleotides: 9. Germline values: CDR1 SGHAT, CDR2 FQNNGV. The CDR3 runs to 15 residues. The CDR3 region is CASSQVGGRNNEQFF. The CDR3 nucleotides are TGTGCCAGCAGCCAGGTGGGCGGGAGAAACAATGAGCAGTTCTTC.

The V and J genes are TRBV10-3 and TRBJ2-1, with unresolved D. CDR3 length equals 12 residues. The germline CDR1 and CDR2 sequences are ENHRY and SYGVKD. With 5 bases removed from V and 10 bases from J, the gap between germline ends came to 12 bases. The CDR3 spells CAISLRDGEQFF. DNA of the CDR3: TGTGCCATCAGTCTAAGAGACGGGGAGCAGTTCTTC.

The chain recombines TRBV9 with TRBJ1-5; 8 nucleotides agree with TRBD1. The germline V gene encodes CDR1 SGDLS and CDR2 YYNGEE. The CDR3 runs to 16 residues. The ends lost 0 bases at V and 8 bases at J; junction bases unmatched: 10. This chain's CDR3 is CASSVGGQEFAEPQHF. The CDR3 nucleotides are TGTGCCAGCAGCGTAGGGGGACAGGAGTTCGCTGAGCCCCAGCATTTT.

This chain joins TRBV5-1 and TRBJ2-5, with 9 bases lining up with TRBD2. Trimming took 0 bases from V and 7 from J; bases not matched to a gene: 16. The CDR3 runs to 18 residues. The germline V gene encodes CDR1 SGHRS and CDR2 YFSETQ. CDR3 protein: CASSLEPSAGGGFGTQYF. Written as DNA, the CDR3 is TGCGCCAGCAGCTTGGAGCCCTCTGCGGGAGGGGGGTTCGGGACCCAGTACTTC.

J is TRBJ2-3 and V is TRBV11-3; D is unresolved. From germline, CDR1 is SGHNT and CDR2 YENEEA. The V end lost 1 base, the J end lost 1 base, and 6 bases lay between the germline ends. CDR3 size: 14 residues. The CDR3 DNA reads TGTGCCAGCAGCTTAGCCCGGGGCACAGATACGCAGTATTTT. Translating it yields CASSLARGTDTQYF.

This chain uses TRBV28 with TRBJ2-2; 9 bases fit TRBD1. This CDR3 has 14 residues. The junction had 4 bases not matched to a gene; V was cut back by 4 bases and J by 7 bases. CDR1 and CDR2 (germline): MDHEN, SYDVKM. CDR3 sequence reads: CASSSYRGHGELFF. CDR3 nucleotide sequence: TGTGCCAGCAGTTCATACAGGGGGCACGGGGAGCTGTTTTTT.